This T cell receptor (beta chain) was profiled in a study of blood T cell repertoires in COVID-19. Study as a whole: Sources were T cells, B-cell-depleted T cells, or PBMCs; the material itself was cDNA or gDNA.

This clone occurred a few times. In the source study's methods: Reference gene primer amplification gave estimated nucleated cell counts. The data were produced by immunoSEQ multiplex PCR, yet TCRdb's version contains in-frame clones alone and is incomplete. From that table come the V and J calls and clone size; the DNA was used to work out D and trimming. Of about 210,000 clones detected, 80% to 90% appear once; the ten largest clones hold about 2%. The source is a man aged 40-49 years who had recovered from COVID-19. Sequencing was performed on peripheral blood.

The CDR3: CASSQARGTSSYEQYF. In nucleotides, the CDR3 is TGCGCCAGCAGCCAAGCCCGCGGGACTTCCTCCTACGAGCAGTACTTC. This chain uses TRBV4-3 with TRBJ2-7; perhaps TRBD2 as D (6 bases). The length of the CDR3 is 16 residues. Trimming left V 1 base short and J 0 bases short, with 13 bases between. The V gene's germline CDR1 is LGHNA and CDR2 YSLEER.